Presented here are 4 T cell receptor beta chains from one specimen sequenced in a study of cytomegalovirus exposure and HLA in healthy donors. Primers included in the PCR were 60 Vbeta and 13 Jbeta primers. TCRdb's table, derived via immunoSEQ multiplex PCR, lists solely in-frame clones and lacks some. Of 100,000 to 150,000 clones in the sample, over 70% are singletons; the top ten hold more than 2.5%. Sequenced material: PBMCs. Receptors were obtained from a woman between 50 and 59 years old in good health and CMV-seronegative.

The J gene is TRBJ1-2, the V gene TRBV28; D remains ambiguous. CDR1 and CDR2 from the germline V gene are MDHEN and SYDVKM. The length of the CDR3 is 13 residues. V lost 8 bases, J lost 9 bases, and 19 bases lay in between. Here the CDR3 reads CASFQVFGSSYTF. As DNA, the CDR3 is TGTGCCAGCTTCCAAGTATTCGGTTCTAGCTACACCTTC.

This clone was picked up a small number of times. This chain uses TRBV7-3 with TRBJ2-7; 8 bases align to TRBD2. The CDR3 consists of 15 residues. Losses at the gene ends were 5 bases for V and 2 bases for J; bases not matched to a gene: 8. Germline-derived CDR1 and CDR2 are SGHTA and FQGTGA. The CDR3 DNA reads TGTGCCAGCAGCCCGAGACTAGCGAGTCCCTACGAGCAGTACTTC. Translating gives CASSPRLASPYEQYF.

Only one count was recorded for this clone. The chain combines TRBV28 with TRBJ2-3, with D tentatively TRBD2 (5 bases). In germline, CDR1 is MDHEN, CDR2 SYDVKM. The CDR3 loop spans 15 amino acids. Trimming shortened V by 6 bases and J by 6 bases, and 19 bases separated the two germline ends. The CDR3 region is CASSPYREVIDTQYF. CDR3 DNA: TGTGCCAGCAGCCCCTACCGGGAAGTTATTGATACGCAGTATTTT. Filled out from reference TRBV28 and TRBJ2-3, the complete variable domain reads DVKVTQSSRYLVKRTGEKVFLECVQDMDHENMFWYRQDPGLGLRLIYFSYDVKMKEKGDIPEGYSVSREKKERFSLILESASTNQTSMYLCASSPYREVIDTQYFGPGTRLTVL.

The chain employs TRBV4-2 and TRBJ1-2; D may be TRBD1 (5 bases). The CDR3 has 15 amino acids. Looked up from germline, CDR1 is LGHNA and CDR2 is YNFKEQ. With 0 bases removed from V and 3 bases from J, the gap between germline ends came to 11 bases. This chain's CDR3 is CASSQDLGGYYGYTF. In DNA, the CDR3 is TGTGCCAGCAGCCAAGATCTGGGGGGATACTATGGCTACACCTTC.